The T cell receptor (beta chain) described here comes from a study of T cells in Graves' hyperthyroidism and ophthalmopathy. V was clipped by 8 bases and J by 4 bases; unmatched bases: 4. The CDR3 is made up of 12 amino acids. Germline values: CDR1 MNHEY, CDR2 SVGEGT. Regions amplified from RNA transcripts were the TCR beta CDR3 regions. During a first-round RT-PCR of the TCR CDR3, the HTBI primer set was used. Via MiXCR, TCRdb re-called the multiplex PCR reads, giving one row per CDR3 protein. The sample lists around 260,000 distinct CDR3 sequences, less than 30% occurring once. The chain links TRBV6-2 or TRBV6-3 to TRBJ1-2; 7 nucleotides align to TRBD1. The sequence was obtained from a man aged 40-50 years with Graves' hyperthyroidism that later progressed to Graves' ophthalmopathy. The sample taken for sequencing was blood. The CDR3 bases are TGTGCCAGCTGGGGACAGATCTATGGCTACACCTTC. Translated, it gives CASWGQIYGYTF.